Listed below are T cell receptor beta chains from one sample, sequenced in a study of graft-versus-host responses after intestinal transplantation. These receptors have no known antigen. Profiled with immunoSEQ multiplex PCR; TCRdb holds only in-frame clones, not every one. The sample includes fewer than 150,000 clones, approximately 92% of them seen just once. This specimen was unstimulated CD4+ T cells sorted from spleen or lymph node cells, taken before intestinal transplant. These receptors all stem from a human donor who received an intestinal transplant. The CDR3 runs from the conserved cysteine through the conserved F or W. D genes are given only for firm matches. Clone size appears in some rows only: once, few, many, or a class for an expanded clone.

-,TRBJ2-1,TRBV7-2,-,CASSALGGLYNEQFF,TGTGCCAGCAGCGCCCTGGGTGGCTTATACAATGAGCAGTTCTTC
-,TRBJ2-5,TRBV5-1,TRBD1,CASSPYPGGRETQYF,TGCGCCAGCAGCCCCTATCCAGGGGGCAGGGAGACCCAGTACTTC
-,TRBJ2-5,TRBV9,-,CASSHRGAQYF,TGTGCCAGCAGCCATAGGGGGGCCCAGTACTTC
-,TRBJ2-1,TRBV18,TRBD2,CASSSLAVDYNEQFF,TGTGCCAGCTCGTCGCTAGCGGTCGACTACAATGAGCAGTTCTTC
-,TRBJ2-3,TRBV6-1,-,CAAPRASMVGDTQYF,TGTGCCGCCCCCCGGGCCTCGATGGTTGGAGATACGCAGTATTTT
-,TRBJ1-1,TRBV29-1,-,CSVYRDENTEAFF,TGCAGCGTTTACAGGGACGAGAACACTGAAGCTTTCTTT
once,TRBJ1-2,TRBV18,-,CASSPPKSFYGYTF,TGTGCCAGCTCACCACCTAAGAGCTTCTATGGCTACACCTTC
few,TRBJ1-5,TRBV6-1,-,CATAAREGQPQHF,TGTGCCACGGCAGCCAGGGAAGGTCAGCCCCAGCATTTT
-,TRBJ2-7,TRBV7-9,-,CASSPAMDNYEQYF,TGTGCCAGCAGCCCGGCAATGGACAATTACGAGCAGTACTTC
-,TRBJ1-2,TRBV6-5,TRBD1,CASRSRRGLGGYTF,TGTGCCAGCAGATCTCGCAGGGGGCTGGGAGGCTACACCTTC
-,TRBJ1-1,TRBV11-1,-,CASSLRQMNTEAFF,TGTGCCAGCAGCTTACGGCAGATGAACACTGAAGCTTTCTTT
-,TRBJ2-1,TRBV10-3,-,CAISEAPRQRENNEQFF,TGTGCCATCAGTGAGGCTCCCCGACAGCGAGAGAACAATGAGCAGTTCTTC
-,TRBJ2-1,TRBV10-3,TRBD1,CAISPHRDRESNEQFF,TGTGCCATCAGTCCGCACCGGGACAGGGAATCCAATGAGCAGTTCTTC
once,TRBJ2-7,TRBV30,-,CAWSVLSSGEQYF,TGTGCCTGGAGTGTACTGTCTTCGGGGGAGCAGTACTTC
-,TRBJ1-1,TRBV5-1,-,CASSSVGTGENTEAFF,TGCGCCAGCAGCTCGGTCGGGACGGGAGAGAACACTGAAGCTTTCTTT
-,TRBJ1-6,TRBV4-1,TRBD1,CASSRRGTDYNSPLHF,TGCGCCAGCAGCCGCAGGGGGACAGACTATAATTCACCCCTCCACTTT
-,TRBJ2-3,TRBV10-1,TRBD2,CASSDAGTSGGADTQYF,TGCGCCAGCAGTGATGCCGGGACTAGCGGGGGGGCAGATACGCAGTATTTT
-,TRBJ2-5,TRBV6-1,TRBD2,CASSELTTSGVQETQYF,TGTGCCAGCAGTGAACTCACGACTAGCGGGGTTCAAGAGACCCAGTACTTC
-,TRBJ2-2,TRBV4-2,TRBD2,CASSQDVTSGGPGELFF,TGTGCCAGCAGCCAAGATGTAACTAGCGGGGGTCCCGGGGAGCTGTTTTTT
-,TRBJ1-5,TRBV10-3,TRBD1,CAIGQANQPQHF,TGTGCCATAGGACAGGCTAATCAGCCCCAGCATTTT
-,TRBJ1-1,TRBV5-1,-,CASSLDGGTEAFF,TGCGCCAGCAGCTTGGATGGGGGAACTGAAGCTTTCTTT
-,TRBJ1-2,TRBV29-1,-,CSVEGHGWYHNYGYTF,TGCAGCGTTGAAGGGCATGGTTGGTACCATAACTATGGCTACACCTTC
-,TRBJ1-2,TRBV2,-,CASTPGSMGYTF,TGTGCCAGCACCCCCGGGAGTATGGGCTACACCTTC
-,TRBJ2-7,TRBV9,TRBD1,CASSVGGTGSYEQYF,TGTGCCAGCAGCGTAGGAGGGACAGGGTCCTACGAGCAGTACTTC
-,TRBJ1-1,TRBV10-3,-,CAISEITGTEAFF,TGTGCCATCAGTGAAATTACAGGGACTGAAGCTTTCTTT
-,TRBJ1-2,TRBV9,-,CASSVEGYGYTF,TGTGCCAGCAGCGTAGAGGGTTATGGCTACACCTTC
-,TRBJ2-7,TRBV29-1,-,CSGGENYEQYF,TGCAGTGGTGGCGAAAACTACGAGCAGTACTTC
-,TRBJ1-5,TRBV2,-,CASSEYRRARGSNQPQHF,TGTGCCAGCAGTGAATACCGTCGGGCGCGGGGGAGCAATCAGCCCCAGCATTTT